This T cell receptor (beta chain) was obtained from a study of T cell responses to AZD1222 COVID-19 vaccine. General observations from the study: Every sample of the repertoires postdated the peak T cell response. The study identified only a handful of AZD1222 recipients as seropositive at baseline.

This CDR3 comprises 13 residues. Trimming removed 4 bases from V and 5 bases from J, with 11 bases in between. Germline V gives CDR1 KGHSH, CDR2 LQKENI. TCRdb keeps only in-frame clones here, not all; method: immunoSEQ multiplex PCR. This sample has under 200,000 clones, with approximately 91% found just once. Of note for this clone: Its specificity is unknown.

Sample: peripheral blood, taken on day 0 of AZD1222 vaccination. The clonotype was recovered from an adult in good health. The gene calls are TRBV18 and TRBJ2-5; TRBD2 might be the D (5 bases). The CDR3 DNA reads as TGTGCCAGCTCACAACAGAGGGAGGAGACCCAGTACTTC. Encoded protein: CASSQQREETQYF.